This TCR beta chain stems from a study of CD8 T cells in ankylosing spondylitis (dated by TCRdb to 2016 to 2017). For the study in its entirety: The study set out to find disease-linked TCR variants by profiling T cell receptor beta repertoires in ankylosing spondylitis patients and healthy donors. Peripheral blood was sampled, and synovial fluid was also collected from ankylosing spondylitis patients. The full study cohort was made up of 25 ankylosing spondylitis patients and around 100 healthy donors.

Cut back by 1 base and 15 bases, the V and J ends lie 16 bases apart. For CDR1 and CDR2, the germline V gene lists SGHVS and FQNEAQ. The CDR3 runs 14 amino acids, cysteine and phenylalanine included. Of all the DNA, just the CDR3 is kept, 42 bases in frame from base 1. TCRdb shows the sequencer as Illumina HiSeq 2500. Quantitative 5'-RACE with molecular barcodes was used to prepare TCR beta libraries. The source study handled its data this way. To identify disease-linked TCR variants, a new computational method was used, one built on a probabilistic model of VDJ rearrangement. TCRdb trimmed the raw reads at Q25, called clones with MiXCR and kept productive beta chains. Rows are combined by CDR3 protein, so each entry shows the most common genes and DNA. It is TCRdb's table, rather than the study itself, that gives the V and J calls and clone size. This sample is represented by about 400,000 distinct CDR3 sequences; 20% to 25% of them were singletons. Together, the top ten hold about 12% of the sample.

Beyond this particular receptor, the publication reports: Blood from ankylosing spondylitis patients appeared to be characterized by a TCR beta motif made up of under 10 highly homologous amino acid variants. The disease-linked clones were reported to be significantly enriched in matched synovial fluid samples from ankylosing spondylitis patients. A CD8+ phenotype was shown by the disease-linked clones, which were found at relatively low frequencies in peripheral blood. Some motif variants were previously reported in synovial fluid and blood of reactive arthritis patients, suggesting common disease-initiation mechanisms.

Details on this clonotype: Its antigen specificity is not known. Per-nucleotide qualities are absent, and no much larger clonotype sits a single base away.

The TCR sequence derives from a male donor with ankylosing spondylitis or in good health (not recorded which). The rearranged chain carries TRBV7-8 and TRBJ1-6; there is no confident call for the D gene. Sequencing was done on a sample of blood, either unsorted or a sorted T cell fraction (not recorded which). The CDR3 has the sequence CASSLVGHLEFLHF. The DNA sequence is TGTGCCAGCAGCTTAGTTGGGCACCTTGAGTTCCTCCACTTT.